This is a list of T cell receptor beta chains from one sample in a study of persistence of HIV-infected CD4 T cells. The assay was immunoSEQ multiplex PCR, and TCRdb's table has in-frame clones only and misses some. The table has about 36,000 clones, approximately 87% seen once. These TCRs' antigens remain unknown. The source was cultured CD4+ T cells from PBMCs, collected from a patient who received antiretroviral therapy. The origin of the receptors is an adult with HIV. The donor label of this sample is uncertain. The CDR3 runs from the conserved cysteine through the conserved F or W. Each record gives: clone size, J gene, V gene, D gene, CDR3 DNA, CDR3 protein. The D gene is left open where the match is weak. Only part of the rows carry a size: once, few, many, or a class if the clone is expanded.

abundance: once; j_gene: TRBJ2-7; v_gene: TRBV7-3; d_gene: .; CDR3nt: TGTGCCAGCAGCTTAACCCCAGGCAACTACGAGCAGTACTTC; CDR3aa: CASSLTPGNYEQYF
abundance: .; j_gene: TRBJ2-7; v_gene: TRBV2; d_gene: .; CDR3nt: TGTGCCAGCAAGGCAGAGACCTACGAGCAGTACTTC; CDR3aa: CASKAETYEQYF
abundance: .; j_gene: TRBJ1-6; v_gene: TRBV5-1; d_gene: .; CDR3nt: TGCGCCAGCAGCGCGTCCGGGACCCATAATTCACCCCTCCACTTT; CDR3aa: CASSASGTHNSPLHF
abundance: .; j_gene: TRBJ2-2; v_gene: TRBV5-1; d_gene: .; CDR3nt: TGCGCCAGTAAACAGGGAACAAACACCGGGGAGCTGTTTTTT; CDR3aa: CASKQGTNTGELFF
abundance: .; j_gene: TRBJ1-1; v_gene: TRBV5-1; d_gene: TRBD1; CDR3nt: TGCGCCAGCAGCCCAGGACAGGGGGACTCCACTGAAGCTTTCTTT; CDR3aa: CASSPGQGDSTEAFF
abundance: .; j_gene: TRBJ2-2; v_gene: TRBV9; d_gene: .; CDR3nt: TGTGCCAGCAGCGTTGGGGCGAACACCGGGGAGCTGTTTTTT; CDR3aa: CASSVGANTGELFF
abundance: .; j_gene: TRBJ1-4; v_gene: TRBV5-5; d_gene: .; CDR3nt: TGTGCCAGCAGCCAACAGGGCTATAGGGGCACAACTAATGAAAAACTGTTTTTT; CDR3aa: CASSQQGYRGTTNEKLFF
abundance: .; j_gene: TRBJ1-6; v_gene: TRBV6-5; d_gene: .; CDR3nt: TGTGCCACCGGGGGGAGGGATATTGGTTCACCCCTCCACTTT; CDR3aa: CATGGRDIGSPLHF
abundance: .; j_gene: TRBJ2-1; v_gene: TRBV7-3; d_gene: TRBD2; CDR3nt: TGTGCCAGCAGCTTTAGGGAGGGTGAATTCCTCAATGAGCAGTTCTTC; CDR3aa: CASSFREGEFLNEQFF
abundance: .; j_gene: TRBJ2-7; v_gene: TRBV6-1; d_gene: TRBD2; CDR3nt: TGTGCCAGCAGTGCGTCACGGCTAGCGGGGGACTACGAGCAGTACTTC; CDR3aa: CASSASRLAGDYEQYF
abundance: .; j_gene: TRBJ1-2; v_gene: TRBV7-2; d_gene: TRBD1; CDR3nt: TGTGCCAGCAGCCTCGGACAGGGCTATGGCTACACCTTC; CDR3aa: CASSLGQGYGYTF
abundance: .; j_gene: TRBJ1-1; v_gene: TRBV28; d_gene: .; CDR3nt: TGTGCCAGCAGCCCCACGACAGGAAGAAGGACTGAAGCTTTCTTT; CDR3aa: CASSPTTGRRTEAFF
abundance: .; j_gene: TRBJ2-5; v_gene: TRBV5-1; d_gene: .; CDR3nt: TGCGCCAGCAGCTTGTCACCCACCGAGACCCAGTACTTC; CDR3aa: CASSLSPTETQYF
abundance: .; j_gene: TRBJ1-5; v_gene: TRBV28; d_gene: .; CDR3nt: TGTGCCAGCAGTTTTGAAAGCAATCAGCCCCAGCATTTT; CDR3aa: CASSFESNQPQHF
abundance: .; j_gene: TRBJ2-1; v_gene: TRBV3-1/TRBV3-2; d_gene: .; CDR3nt: TGTGCCAGCAGCCCGGGACGTGTGGGGAACAATGAGCAGTTCTTC; CDR3aa: CASSPGRVGNNEQFF
abundance: once; j_gene: TRBJ2-2; v_gene: TRBV7-2; d_gene: .; CDR3nt: TGTGCCAGCAGCTTAACAGGACCGAAGGGCACCGGGGAGCTGTTTTTT; CDR3aa: CASSLTGPKGTGELFF
abundance: .; j_gene: TRBJ1-1; v_gene: TRBV19; d_gene: .; CDR3nt: TGTGCCAGTGGACTTCACGAAGCTTTCTTT; CDR3aa: CASGLHEAFF
abundance: .; j_gene: TRBJ2-7; v_gene: TRBV7-3; d_gene: TRBD2; CDR3nt: TGTGCCAGCAGCTTAACGGCTAGCGGCCTCTACGAGCAGTACTTC; CDR3aa: CASSLTASGLYEQYF
abundance: few; j_gene: TRBJ1-2; v_gene: TRBV6-5; d_gene: .; CDR3nt: TGTGCCAGCCAAGAGGGCAGGGCTGGCGGCTACACCTTC; CDR3aa: CASQEGRAGGYTF
abundance: .; j_gene: TRBJ1-2; v_gene: TRBV6-5; d_gene: TRBD1; CDR3nt: TGTGCCAGCAGAGCGGACAGGGTCTATGGCTACACCTTC; CDR3aa: CASRADRVYGYTF
abundance: .; j_gene: TRBJ1-1; v_gene: TRBV10-3; d_gene: TRBD1; CDR3nt: TGTGCCATCTCCGGGACAGGTAACACTGAAGCTTTCTTT; CDR3aa: CAISGTGNTEAFF
abundance: .; j_gene: TRBJ2-5; v_gene: TRBV9; d_gene: TRBD1; CDR3nt: TGTGCCAGCAGCTCGGACAGGGGGTATAACTTC; CDR3aa: CASSSDRGYNF